A single sample is the source of the 32 T cell receptor beta chains below, sequenced in a study of beta chain features in type 1 diabetes. Study-level points and caveats: In all four CD4+ subsets, TCRB CDR3 length was significantly, moderately reduced in type 1 diabetes.

The whole isolated RNA underwent reverse transcription, so sequencing captured expressed TCRB transcripts. Sequencing was performed with immunoSEQ multiplex PCR; in TCRdb, only in-frame clones are kept and a portion is missing. The sample holds 600,000 to 700,000 clones, roughly 13% seen once. Which antigens these TCRs recognize remains unknown. The specimen sequenced was naive CD4+ T cells from blood. The receptors stem from a man between 18 and 35 years old with type 1 diabetes.

The CDR3 DNA follows: TGTACCAGCAGCCCCCCAGGGGGAAGGCCCCAGCATTTT. This gives the protein CTSSPPGGRPQHF. The genes are TRBV7-2 and TRBJ1-5; 7 bases align to TRBD1. The CDR3 runs 13 residues. After removal of 5 bases from V and 9 bases from J, the junction contained 7 bases not matched to a gene. CDR1 SGHTA and CDR2 FQGNSA come from the germline V gene.

The chain has TRBV30 and TRBJ2-3; D unresolved. Trimming cost V 0 bases and J 2 bases, with 9 bases left between them. The CDR3 sequence is 14 residues long. The germline V gene has CDR1 GTSNPN and CDR2 SVGIG (reference sequence). In DNA, the CDR3 is TGTGCCTGGAGTGTAGGACGGCACACAGATACGCAGTATTTT. Translating it yields CAWSVGRHTDTQYF.

The chain links TRBV30 to TRBJ1-2; TRBD1 might be the D (5 bases). CDR3 size: 14 residues. V lost 1 base to trimming and J lost 3 bases, with 12 bases between them. Germline V gives CDR1 GTSNPN, CDR2 SVGIG (reference sequence). The chain's CDR3 is CAWSDRQLHYGYTF. CDR3 DNA: TGTGCCTGGAGTGACCGACAGTTACACTATGGCTACACCTTC.

The V call is TRBV5-1, the J call TRBJ2-3; D may be TRBD2 (5 bases). This CDR3 contains 15 residues. Trimming took 0 bases from V and 5 from J, leaving 13 bases between them. Germline V gene lookup returns CDR1 SGHRS and CDR2 YFSETQ. For the CDR3, the DNA is TGCGCCAGCAGCTTGGTGGGTGGTAGCGAAGATACGCAGTATTTT. Its translation: CASSLVGGSEDTQYF.

The chain recombines TRBV10-3 with TRBJ1-2, with TRBD1 matching over 9 bases. The germline V gene has CDR1 ENHRY and CDR2 SYGVKD. The length of the CDR3 is 14 residues. V shed 4 bases, J shed 5 bases, and the junction held 5 bases outside the gene matches. In nucleotides, the CDR3 is TGTGCCATCAGTGGGGCCGGGACAGGGTATGGCTACACCTTC. Encoded protein: CAISGAGTGYGYTF.

The chain links TRBV29-1 to TRBJ2-3; D is tentatively TRBD1 or TRBD2 (6 bases each). Trimming removed 6 bases at V and 4 bases at J, with 20 bases between. Germline V gene lookup returns CDR1 SQVTM and CDR2 ANQGSEA. CDR3 size: 15 residues. DNA of the CDR3: TGCAGCGTCCGGGGGCGCTACGCGATATCAGATACGCAGTATTTT. This codes for CSVRGRYAISDTQYF.

V gene TRBV7-9 combines with J gene TRBJ1-5; TRBD1 aligns across 7 bases. CDR3 size: 15 residues. Germline CDR1 is SEHNR and CDR2 is FQNEAQ (reference sequence). Trimming at V came to 5 bases and at J to 0 bases, leaving 4 bases not matched to a gene. The CDR3 bases are TGTGCCAGCAGCCGAACAGGGGATAGCAATCAGCCCCAGCATTTT. Translating it yields CASSRTGDSNQPQHF.

Note on this clone: Other DNA sequences in the same sample also yield this CDR3. The rearrangement uses TRBV5-1 and TRBJ2-5; a possible D gene is TRBD1 (5 bases). Germline assignment: CDR1 SGHRS and CDR2 YFSETQ. Trimming stripped 0 bases from V and 4 bases from J, with 7 bases between. This CDR3 has 13 amino acids. The CDR3 is CASSLGRGETQYF. The CDR3 region has the DNA TGCGCCAGCAGCTTGGGTAGGGGAGAGACCCAGTACTTC.

The genes are TRBV29-1 and TRBJ2-1, with TRBD2 matching over 12 bases. The CDR3 is made up of 14 amino acids. V was clipped by 4 bases and J by 9 bases; unmatched bases: 7. The germline V gene encodes CDR1 SQVTM and CDR2 ANQGSEA. The CDR3 nucleotides read TGCAGCGTTGCCCAACTAGCGGGGGGTGGTGAGCAGTTCTTC. Encoded protein: CSVAQLAGGGEQFF.

The chain employs TRBV5-6 and TRBJ2-5, with 8 bases lining up with TRBD2. Germline V gene data show CDR1 as SGHDT and CDR2 as YYEEEE. The CDR3 totals 16 residues. Trimming removed 1 base from V and 5 bases from J; junction bases left unmatched: 10. CDR3 sequence reads: CASSLTPAGGGETQYF. CDR3 in DNA: TGTGCCAGCAGCTTGACCCCCGCGGGGGGCGGGGAGACCCAGTACTTC.

In this sample, this clone turned up a few times. The V gene is TRBV19, the J gene TRBJ1-6; TRBD1 agrees at 9 bases. Germline values: CDR1 LNHDA, CDR2 SQIVND (reference sequence). This CDR3 region has 14 residues. After removal of 6 bases from V and 9 bases from J, the junction contained 6 bases not matched to a gene. The CDR3 DNA reads as TGTGCCAGTAGCCGGGGACAGGGAATTTCACCCCTCCACTTT. This encodes CASSRGQGISPLHF.

The chain has TRBV29-1 and TRBJ1-1; 9 positions agree with TRBD1. The V segment lost 5 bases and the J segment 3 bases; nucleotides outside the gene matches: 4. The CDR3 totals 13 residues. The germline V gene encodes CDR1 SQVTM and CDR2 ANQGSEA. CDR3 in DNA: TGCAGCGTTCACCGACAGGGGGACACTGAAGCTTTCTTT. This gives the protein CSVHRQGDTEAFF.

V usage is TRBV29-1 and J usage is TRBJ1-1, with D unclear. The V end lost 1 base, the J end lost 1 base, and 7 bases lay between the germline ends. The CDR3 consists of 13 residues. Germline V gene lookup returns CDR1 SQVTM and CDR2 ANQGSEA. CDR3 sequence (DNA): TGCAGCGTTGAAGGGGCTCCGAACACTGAAGCTTTCTTT. Protein sequence: CSVEGAPNTEAFF.

This chain uses TRBV28 with TRBJ1-2; D gene uncertain. The V gene's germline CDR1 is MDHEN and CDR2 SYDVKM. This CDR3 is 11 amino acids long. The V and J ends lost 5 bases and 8 bases respectively, with 9 bases between them. The CDR3 loop reads CASSINGGYTF. For the CDR3, the DNA is TGTGCCAGCAGTATTAATGGCGGCTACACCTTC.

V usage is TRBV1 and J usage is TRBJ1-2. TRBV1 counts as a pseudogene. This CDR3 has 14 amino acids. The DNA for the CDR3 is TGCACCAGCAGCCAAGATGTGGGGGGCTATGGCTACACCTTC. Translated: CTSSQDVGGYGYTF.

The rearrangement joins TRBV6-6 to TRBJ2-3, with TRBD2 as a possible D gene (5 bases). V was cut by 5 bases and J by 0 bases, with 12 bases left in between. There are 15 residues in the CDR3. Germline CDR1 reads MNHNY; CDR2 reads SVGAGI (reference sequence). The CDR3 nucleotides are TGTGCCAGCAGTGACCAACTAGTTAGCACAGATACGCAGTATTTT. It encodes CASSDQLVSTDTQYF.

This clone was found a few times. This chain links TRBV6-1 with TRBJ1-1, with unresolved D. The CDR3 totals 13 residues. CDR1 MNHNS and CDR2 SASEGT come from the germline V gene. Trimming left V 6 bases short and J 0 bases short, with 8 bases between. CDR3 loop: CASRKAMNTEAFF. In DNA form, the CDR3 reads TGTGCCAGCAGGAAGGCCATGAACACTGAAGCTTTCTTT.

There are a few counts of this clone. This CDR3 reads CASSDERNSPLHF. The CDR3 DNA follows: TGTGCCAGCAGTGACGAGCGAAATTCACCCCTCCACTTT. The J gene is TRBJ1-6, the V gene TRBV6-4, with no clear D. Per the germline V gene, CDR1 is MRHNA and CDR2 is SNTAGT. This CDR3 is built from 13 residues. V lost 2 bases, J lost 7 bases, and 6 bases lay in between.

The V and J genes are TRBV30 and TRBJ2-1, with D hard to call. CDR1 is GTSNPN and CDR2 is SVGIG in the germline V gene (reference sequence). The V end lost 8 bases, the J end lost 6 bases, and 14 bases lay between the germline ends. This CDR3 has 12 residues. As DNA, the CDR3 is TGTGCCGTTGGAAATTTGGGCAATGAGCAGTTCTTC. Residues: CAVGNLGNEQFF. The whole variable domain, filled in from reference TRBV30 and TRBJ2-1, reads SQTIHQWPATLVQPVGSPLSLECTVEGTSNPNLYWYRQAAGRGLQLLFYSVGIGQISSEVPQNLSASRPQDRQFILSSKKLLLSDSGFYLCAVGNLGNEQFFGPGTRLTVL.

The chain is built from TRBV5-1 and TRBJ2-1; no reliable D call. Trimming shortened V by 0 bases and J by 12 bases, and 10 bases separated the two germline ends. CDR3 size: 12 residues. Germline values: CDR1 SGHRS, CDR2 YFSETQ. DNA for the CDR3: TGCGCCAGCAGCTTGGAACCCCCTCGGCAGTTCTTC. This translates into CASSLEPPRQFF.

This clone has a handful of counts. The rearrangement uses TRBV5-6 and TRBJ2-1; 8 positions agree with TRBD1. The ends lost 3 bases at V and 2 bases at J; junction bases unmatched: 4. This CDR3 contains 15 residues. In germline, CDR1 is SGHDT, CDR2 YYEEEE. CDR3 region: CASSSTGGPYNEQFF. The CDR3, as DNA: TGTGCCAGCAGCTCCACAGGGGGACCCTACAATGAGCAGTTCTTC.

This sequence joins TRBV4-1 and TRBJ1-2, with D unclear. This CDR3 contains 16 residues. Germline V gene data show CDR1 as MGHRA and CDR2 as YSYEKL. V shed 2 bases and J shed 3 bases, with 16 bases lying between them. The CDR3 DNA is TGCGCCAGCAGCCAAACCGGACGGAATCTTTACTATGGCTACACCTTC. This encodes CASSQTGRNLYYGYTF.

J is TRBJ2-7 and V is TRBV4-1; no definite D call. The CDR3 has 15 residues. The germline gives CDR1 MGHRA, CDR2 YSYEKL. The ends were cut back, 3 bases at V and 1 base at J, with 13 bases in the middle. The CDR3 DNA follows: TGCGCCAGCAGCCAGGGTGTGGGCAGGTCCTACGAGCAGTACTTC. Translation: CASSQGVGRSYEQYF.

The genes are TRBV4-1 and TRBJ2-5; 8 bases map to TRBD2. The J call could be wrong; TRBJ2-7 is a better fit for the DNA end. CDR3 size: 18 residues. Germline V gives CDR1 MGHRA, CDR2 YSYEKL. CDR3 residues: CASSQETPTGTSSYEQYF. DNA of the CDR3: TGCGCCAGCAGCCAAGAGACTCCCACAGGGACTAGCTCCTACGAGCAGTACTTC.

The J gene is TRBJ1-5, the V gene TRBV4-1; D not resolved. V was pared by 2 bases and J by 5 bases, with 4 bases between. The CDR3 is made up of 12 amino acids. Germline loops: CDR1 MGHRA, CDR2 YSYEKL. As DNA, the CDR3 is TGCGCCAGCAGCCAAAAGGATCAGCCCCAGCATTTT. Translating it yields CASSQKDQPQHF.

This rearrangement joins TRBV10-1 to TRBJ1-1, with TRBD1 matching 8 bases. The germline gives CDR1 WNHNN, CDR2 SYGVQD (reference sequence). Losses at the gene ends were 0 bases for V and 4 bases for J; bases not matched to a gene: 1. CDR3 length: 14 amino acids. The CDR3 DNA sequence: TGCGCCAGCAGTGAGTCGGGACAGGCCACTGAAGCTTTCTTT. Translating it yields CASSESGQATEAFF.

In the case of this clone: Within the sample, other DNA sequences also encode this same CDR3. The rearrangement links TRBV18 to TRBJ2-3; no clear D. Deletions cut 0 bases from V and 1 base from J, with 5 bases between. The CDR3 length is 14 residues. Germline lookup yields CDR1 KGHSH and CDR2 LQKENI. The DNA for the CDR3 is TGTGCCAGCTCACCACCGAAGGGCACAGATACGCAGTATTTT. This gives the protein CASSPPKGTDTQYF.

This clone was observed a few times. The chain recombines TRBV4-1 with TRBJ2-5; weak D call: TRBD2 (6 bases). Trimming left V 4 bases short and J 5 bases short, with 17 bases between. The CDR3 has 15 residues. The germline V gene encodes CDR1 MGHRA and CDR2 YSYEKL. CDR3 in amino acids: CASSPGTAGLETQYF. The DNA of the CDR3 is TGCGCCAGCAGCCCGGGGACCGCGGGGCTGGAGACCCAGTACTTC.

This sequence joins TRBV30 and TRBJ2-1; unclear D gene. CDR3 length: 14 amino acids. Trimming removed 0 bases from V and 2 bases from J, with 8 bases in between. Germline loops: CDR1 GTSNPN, CDR2 SVGIG (reference sequence). CDR3 in DNA: TGTGCCTGGAGTGTGCCAGAGACCTACAATGAGCAGTTCTTC. It yields the protein CAWSVPETYNEQFF. Based on the CDR3 plus reference TRBV30 and TRBJ2-1, the full variable domain is SQTIHQWPATLVQPVGSPLSLECTVEGTSNPNLYWYRQAAGRGLQLLFYSVGIGQISSEVPQNLSASRPQDRQFILSSKKLLLSDSGFYLCAWSVPETYNEQFFGPGTRLTVL.

This clone has more than one count but fewer than ten. The rearrangement links TRBV5-1 to TRBJ2-2; D may be TRBD1 (5 bases). CDR1 is SGHRS and CDR2 is YFSETQ in the germline V gene. The germline V and J ends were trimmed by 4 bases and 2 bases, with 12 bases remaining between them. The CDR3 sequence is 15 residues long. CDR3 residues: CASSPRTPNTGELFF. In nucleotides, the CDR3 is TGCGCCAGCAGCCCGAGGACACCCAACACCGGGGAGCTGTTTTTT.

The chain links TRBV7-9 to TRBJ1-5; no firm D call. Trimming stripped 1 base from V and 6 bases from J, with 13 bases between. Germline V gives CDR1 SEHNR, CDR2 FQNEAQ (reference sequence). The CDR3 runs 15 residues. The DNA for the CDR3 is TGTGCCAGCAGCTTAGTGAGGGATCCGGCTCAGCCCCAGCATTTT. It yields the protein CASSLVRDPAQPQHF.

This chain uses TRBV4-1 with TRBJ2-2; D is unresolved. Germline V gene sequence: CDR1 MGHRA, CDR2 YSYEKL. Trimming pared 0 bases from V and 4 bases from J, leaving 12 bases between. The CDR3 runs 16 residues. The CDR3 loop reads CASSQDNQIPTGELFF. The CDR3 DNA reads TGCGCCAGCAGCCAAGATAACCAGATACCCACCGGGGAGCTGTTTTTT.